The 27 T cell receptor beta chains in this list originate from one sample, sequenced in a study of T cells in Graves' hyperthyroidism and ophthalmopathy. Authors of the study amplified TCR beta CDR3 regions from RNA transcripts. TCR CDR3 regions were first amplified by RT-PCR with HTBI primers. TCRdb passed the multiplex PCR reads through MiXCR, listing each CDR3 protein once. The data hold almost 600,000 distinct CDR3 sequences, with more than 45% observed a single time. What was sequenced was peripheral blood or thyroid tissue (not recorded which). Receptors were obtained from a woman aged 18-35 years with Graves' hyperthyroidism.

This clonotype has at least ten counts. The genes are TRBV20-1 and TRBJ2-7; no reliable D call. The V and J ends lost 0 bases and 0 bases respectively, with 9 bases between them. The CDR3 totals 14 residues. The V gene's germline CDR1 is DFQATT and CDR2 SNEGSKA (reference sequence). CDR3 DNA: TGCAGTGCTAGAGATCCGGCAGGCTCCTACGAGCAGTACTTC. It yields the protein CSARDPAGSYEQYF.

This CDR3 is CASSERTDFYTEAFF. In DNA form, the CDR3 reads TGCGCCAGCAGCGAGAGGACAGATTTTTACACTGAAGCTTTCTTT. V is TRBV4-1 and J is TRBJ1-1; tentatively, D is TRBD1 (6 bases). The CDR3 has 15 amino acids. Germline assignment: CDR1 MGHRA and CDR2 YSYEKL. Deletions cut 5 bases from V and 3 bases from J, with 16 bases between.

This sequence joins TRBV20-1 and TRBJ2-7; 7 nucleotides align to TRBD2. Germline CDR1 is DFQATT and CDR2 is SNEGSKA (reference sequence). J lost 0 bases, V lost 6 bases, and 5 bases had no gene match. The CDR3 length is 13 residues. The CDR3 is CSAAGGGSYEQYF. The CDR3 nucleotides are TGCAGTGCGGCGGGCGGGGGCTCCTACGAGCAGTACTTC.

Of note for this clonotype: A much larger clonotype is one base distant, so this may be a read error. The chain couples TRBV5-8 to TRBJ2-7, with D perhaps being TRBD1 or TRBD2 (5 bases each). There are 14 residues in the CDR3. CDR1 is SGHTS, CDR2 YDEGEE, per germline. The CDR3 reads CASSFGTASYGQYF. The CDR3, as DNA: TGTGCCAGCAGCTTCGGGACGGCCTCCTACGGGCAGTACTTC.

This clonotype has a count of ten or more. J is TRBJ2-5 and V is TRBV5-5; TRBD1 might be the D (6 bases). Germline V gives CDR1 SGHKS, CDR2 YYEKEE (reference sequence). CDR3 size: 13 residues. With 4 bases removed from V and 4 bases from J, the gap between germline ends came to 11 bases. The CDR3 sequence: CASSQGRRETQYF. The CDR3 DNA reads TGTGCCAGCAGCCAGGGGCGGAGAGAGACCCAGTACTTC.

This chain joins TRBV12-3 or TRBV12-4 and TRBJ2-2; the match to TRBD2 covers 10 bases. The CDR3 is 17 amino acids. V dropped 8 bases and J dropped 0; count of bases not matched to a gene: 9. The CDR3 bases are TGTGCCAGCTCCCTACTCGGACTAGCGGCGAACACCGGGGAGCTGTTTTTT. This translates into CASSLLGLAANTGELFF.

V gene TRBV29-1 combines with J gene TRBJ2-7, with D possibly TRBD2 on 6 matching bases. The CDR3 is 12 residues long. Trimming took 3 bases from V and 3 from J, leaving 9 bases between them. Germline values: CDR1 SQVTM, CDR2 ANQGSEA. The CDR3 here is CSVDGGNYEQYF. The CDR3 DNA follows: TGCAGCGTTGACGGCGGGAACTACGAGCAGTACTTC.

This chain uses TRBV29-1 with TRBJ2-7, with D possibly TRBD2 on 6 matching bases. Trimming took 5 bases from V and 0 from J, leaving 11 bases between them. CDR1 is SQVTM, CDR2 ANQGSEA, per germline. CDR3 length: 13 amino acids. Here the CDR3 reads CSVFSGYSYEQYF. Here the CDR3 DNA reads TGCAGCGTTTTTAGCGGTTACTCCTACGAGCAGTACTTC.

Turning to this clonotype: With a much larger clone just one base away, this may be a read error. The V call is TRBV10-3, the J call TRBJ2-7; 10 bases line up with TRBD2. CDR3 length: 20 residues. Per the germline V gene, CDR1 is ENHRY and CDR2 is SYGVKD. V was pared by 3 bases and J by 1 base, with 18 bases of the junction left unmatched. The CDR3 protein is CAISDPGQREGGVISYEQYF. In nucleotides, the CDR3 is TGTGCCATCAGTGACCCTGGCCAGCGGGAGGGCGGAGTAATATCCTACGAGCAGTACTTC.

This clonotype has at least ten counts. The junction differs from germline at one of its ends, possibly a read error. The chain combines TRBV24-1 with TRBJ2-2, with 14 bases fitting TRBD2. The length of the CDR3 is 18 residues. CDR1 and CDR2 (germline): KGHDR, SFDVKD. This CDR3 is CATSDSGTSGSWTGALFF. The DNA of the CDR3 is TGTGCCACCAGTGATTCCGGGACTAGCGGGAGTTGGACCGGGGCGCTGTTTTTT.

The table lists this clonotype with many counts. The V call is TRBV7-3, the J call TRBJ2-5, with 7 bases identical to TRBD2. With 5 bases clipped from V and 2 bases from J, the junction kept 2 bases outside the gene matches. Germline V gene lookup returns CDR1 SGHTA and CDR2 FQGTGA. This CDR3 is 13 amino acids long. The chain's CDR3 is CASSQRGQETQYF. For the CDR3, the DNA is TGTGCCAGCAGCCAGCGGGGTCAAGAGACCCAGTACTTC.

This clonotype was seen many times. The chain employs TRBV6-7 and TRBJ2-2, with D perhaps matching TRBD2 (5 bases). TRBV6-7 is designated an ORF whose function remains uncertain. The length of the CDR3 is 16 residues. V was shortened by 8 bases and J by 0 bases, with 16 bases between the two germline ends. Here the CDR3 reads CASGGPTHANTGELFF. The CDR3 DNA reads as TGTGCCAGCGGCGGGCCTACCCACGCGAACACCGGGGAGCTGTTTTTT.

As regards this clonotype: This sequence may be a read error, since a much larger clone differs from it by one base. No conserved phenylalanine or tryptophan is present at the end of the CDR3, so a read error is the likely explanation. V usage is TRBV5-4 and J usage is TRBJ1-1; D call uncertain. Looked up from germline, CDR1 is SGHNT and CDR2 is YYREEE (reference sequence). V lost 4 bases, J lost 0 bases, and 7 bases lay in between. The CDR3 has 13 amino acids. The CDR3 protein is CASSVVMNTEAFL. The CDR3, as DNA: TGTGCCAGCAGCGTCGTTATGAACACTGAAGCTTTCCTT.

Details on this clonotype: The junction does not match germline at one end; this may be a read error. The chain is built from TRBV6-1 and TRBJ1-3; D not certain. This CDR3 spans 13 amino acids. In germline, CDR1 is MNHNS, CDR2 SASEGT. CDR3 region: CATSEAGGTTIYF. CDR3 sequence (DNA): TGTGCCACCAGTGAAGCGGGTGGAACCACCATATATTTT.

This clonotype was seen at least ten times. The chain employs TRBV20-1 and TRBJ1-5; D might be TRBD1 (6 bases). CDR3 length equals 14 residues. Germline CDR1 DFQATT, CDR2 SNEGSKA (reference sequence). V shed 3 bases and J shed 1 base, with 10 bases lying between them. In DNA form, the CDR3 reads TGCAGTGCTAGGCCCACAGGGAGCAATCAGCCCCAGCATTTT. Amino acids: CSARPTGSNQPQHF.

DNA of the CDR3: TGTGCCACCAGCGCGGGACGGGGGCTTTACAATGAGCAGTACTTC. This gives the protein CATSAGRGLYNEQYF. The chain employs TRBV15 and TRBJ2-1, with D perhaps matching TRBD1 or TRBD2 (6 bases each). The last part of the DNA fits TRBJ2-7 better; the J call may be wrong. Germline lookup yields CDR1 LNHNV and CDR2 YYDKDF (reference sequence). This CDR3 region has 15 residues.

This clonotype showed up many times. The chain uses TRBV27 and TRBJ2-7; 10 nucleotides match TRBD1. In germline, CDR1 is MNHEY, CDR2 SMNVEV (reference sequence). The V segment lost 5 bases and the J segment 5 bases; nucleotides outside the gene matches: 6. This CDR3 is built from 14 residues. This CDR3 reads CASSPTTGGHEQYF. The CDR3 DNA follows: TGTGCCAGCAGTCCTACGACAGGGGGCCACGAGCAGTACTTC.

This clonotype was detected only a few times. This chain joins TRBV11-3 and TRBJ2-2, with D unclear. The germline gives CDR1 SGHNT, CDR2 YENEEA. The ends were cut back, 2 bases at V and 6 bases at J, with 7 bases in the middle. There are 13 residues in the CDR3. This CDR3 is CASSLFQSGELFF. The DNA of the CDR3 is TGTGCCAGCAGCTTATTCCAGTCCGGGGAGCTGTTTTTT.

The chain recombines TRBV6-1 with TRBJ1-1; 10 bases align to TRBD1. After removal of 4 bases from V and 3 bases from J, the junction contained 2 bases not matched to a gene. The CDR3 length is 14 residues. Germline assignment: CDR1 MNHNS and CDR2 SASEGT. CDR3 protein: CASSGTGGYTEAFF. CDR3 DNA sequence: TGTGCCAGCAGTGGGACAGGGGGTTACACTGAAGCTTTCTTT.

The chain has TRBV7-2 and TRBJ2-5; 9 nucleotides line up with TRBD1. Germline V gene lookup returns CDR1 SGHTA and CDR2 FQGNSA. The V gene end was trimmed by 5 bases and the J gene end by 6 bases; junction bases not matched to a gene: 7. The CDR3 is 14 residues long. CDR3 residues: CASSPGQGWQTQYF. As DNA, the CDR3 is TGTGCCAGCAGCCCGGGACAGGGTTGGCAGACCCAGTACTTC.

Only one count was recorded for this clonotype. This rearrangement joins TRBV7-6 to TRBJ1-2, with a weak D call TRBD1 (5 bases). V was clipped by 8 bases and J by 1 base, with 14 bases between them. Germline CDR1 SGHVS, CDR2 FNYEAQ. This CDR3 is built from 14 residues. This CDR3 is CASGGTGFNYGYTF. CDR3 in DNA: TGTGCCAGCGGAGGGACGGGATTTAACTATGGCTACACCTTC.

This clonotype occurred many times. The V gene is TRBV7-2, the J gene TRBJ2-7; 12 bases align to TRBD2. From germline, CDR1 is SGHTA and CDR2 FQGNSA. This CDR3 has 14 amino acids. V was clipped by 3 bases and J by 6 bases; unmatched bases: 3. The CDR3 loop reads CASSFPSGRVEQYF. Written as DNA, the CDR3 is TGTGCCAGCAGCTTCCCTAGCGGGAGGGTCGAGCAGTACTTC.

The chain carries TRBV29-1 and TRBJ1-2; D not certain. CDR1 and CDR2 from the germline V gene are SQVTM and ANQGSEA. This CDR3 is built from 12 residues. V shed 3 bases and J shed 0 bases, with 5 bases lying between them. CDR3 bases: TGCAGCGTTGATGGGGCTAACTATGGCTACACCTTC. Its protein is CSVDGANYGYTF.

The CDR3 bases are TGTGCCAGCAGAATTTTCCGGGACAGGGGACTCGGGACTAATGAAAAACTGTTTTTT. As protein: CASRIFRDRGLGTNEKLFF. The chain recombines TRBV7-9 with TRBJ1-4; TRBD1 matches 10 bases. V lost 6 bases and J lost 2; bases outside the gene matches: 15. CDR1 and CDR2 from the germline V gene are SEHNR and FQNEAQ (reference sequence). The length of the CDR3 is 19 residues.

This sequence joins TRBV20-1 and TRBJ1-2; no reliable D call. V was cut by 1 base and J by 11 bases, with 11 bases left in between. The CDR3 covers 11 residues. Germline CDR1 DFQATT, CDR2 SNEGSKA (reference sequence). The CDR3 spells CSARAANGYTF. DNA for the CDR3: TGCAGTGCTAGAGCCGCTAACGGGTACACCTTC.

The table lists this clonotype with many counts. This rearrangement joins TRBV9 to TRBJ1-6, with D unclear. Trimming took off 6 bases at V and 0 bases at J, with 13 bases between the two ends. CDR3 length: 16 amino acids. Germline V gene lookup returns CDR1 SGDLS and CDR2 YYNGEE. The CDR3 coding sequence is TGTGCCAGCACGAAGGACGGAAGCTCCTATAATTCACCCCTCCACTTT. This sequence encodes CASTKDGSSYNSPLHF. Supplemented by reference TRBV9 and TRBJ1-6, the full variable domain reads DSGVTQTPKHLITATGQRVTLRCSPRSGDLSVYWYQQSLDQGLQFLIQYYNGEERAKGNILERFSAQQFPDLHSELNLSSLELGDSALYFCASTKDGSSYNSPLHFGNGTRLTVT.

The J gene is TRBJ2-6, the V gene TRBV5-4, with a tentative D call TRBD1 (6 bases). This CDR3 is built from 14 residues. Trimming took off 3 bases at V and 4 bases at J, with 8 bases between the two ends. Germline CDR1 SGHNT, CDR2 YYREEE (reference sequence). CDR3 sequence: CASSWGTGANVLTF. The CDR3 region has the DNA TGTGCCAGCAGCTGGGGGACAGGGGCCAACGTCCTGACTTTC.